The 20 T cell receptor beta chains presented below share a single source sample, sequenced in a study of PD-L1 blockade in urothelial cancer. Regarding time point: peripheral blood 6 weeks after treatment start. The protocol was immunoSEQ multiplex PCR, while the TCRdb copy is restricted to in-frame clones and leaves out a portion. The sample lists approximately 44,000 clones, about 90% occurring once. The source material was PBMCs, sampled around atezolizumab (anti-PD-L1) treatment. These TCRs come from a man aged 65 to 79 with urothelial cancer.

The chain recombines TRBV10-2 with TRBJ2-7; 11 bases agree with TRBD1. Per the germline V gene, CDR1 is WSHSY and CDR2 is SAAADI. The CDR3 is 14 amino acids. V shed 6 bases and J 2 bases; nucleotides not matched to a gene: 3. The CDR3 loop reads CASRLDRGPYEQYF. The CDR3 DNA follows: TGCGCCAGCAGACTGGACAGGGGGCCCTACGAGCAGTACTTC.

The chain employs TRBV28 and TRBJ1-2; no clear D gene. Germline V gene lookup returns CDR1 MDHEN and CDR2 SYDVKM. V lost 5 bases to trimming and J lost 5 bases, with 12 bases between them. This CDR3 is built from 13 residues. In nucleotides, the CDR3 is TGTGCCAGCAGTCCACCGGGTCTGTATGGCTACACCTTC. Translating gives CASSPPGLYGYTF.

The chain couples TRBV6-1 to TRBJ1-5; tentatively, D is TRBD1 (6 bases). This CDR3 has 16 amino acids. Germline-derived CDR1 and CDR2 are MNHNS and SASEGT. V dropped 0 bases and J dropped 7 bases, with 16 bases sitting between them. CDR3 amino acids: CASSEARNRVRQPQHF. For the CDR3, the DNA is TGTGCCAGCAGTGAAGCTAGGAACAGGGTGCGCCAGCCCCAGCATTTT.

The chain employs TRBV28 and TRBJ1-5, with unresolved D. The CDR3 covers 15 residues. The germline V gene has CDR1 MDHEN and CDR2 SYDVKM. With 6 bases removed from V and 0 bases from J, the gap between germline ends came to 12 bases. Written as DNA, the CDR3 is TGTGCCAGCAGCCTCGGGTGGATTAGCAATCAGCCCCAGCATTTT. It is translated as CASSLGWISNQPQHF.

V and J are TRBV10-3 and TRBJ2-2, with TRBD2 matching 12 bases. The CDR3 is 16 residues long. V shed 6 bases, J shed 3 bases, and the junction held 5 bases outside the gene matches. CDR1 and CDR2 from the germline V gene are ENHRY and SYGVKD. This CDR3 reads CAISLLAGGHTGELFF. In nucleotides, the CDR3 is TGTGCCATCAGCCTACTAGCGGGAGGCCACACCGGGGAGCTGTTTTTT.

The chain is built from TRBV7-9 and TRBJ2-7; D is possibly TRBD2 (5 bases). The V and J ends lost 5 bases and 0 bases respectively, with 20 bases between them. CDR1 and CDR2 (germline): SEHNR, FQNEAQ (reference sequence). This CDR3 region has 17 residues. CDR3 protein: CASSPKGRLAVSYEQYF. The CDR3, as DNA: TGTGCCAGCAGCCCAAAGGGTCGGCTAGCAGTCTCCTACGAGCAGTACTTC.

V gene TRBV28 combines with J gene TRBJ2-1; the match to TRBD2 covers 8 bases. In germline, CDR1 is MDHEN, CDR2 SYDVKM. The CDR3 covers 14 residues. V lost 10 bases, J lost 0 bases, and 5 bases stayed unmatched. DNA for the CDR3: TGTGCCACCGAAAGCGGGAGCTCCTACAATGAGCAGTTCTTC. The encoded protein is CATESGSSYNEQFF.

This rearrangement joins TRBV4-1 to TRBJ2-7, with 7 bases matching TRBD1. CDR3 length: 15 residues. Unmatched junction bases numbered 8, after V lost 1 base and J lost 5 bases. Germline V gives CDR1 MGHRA, CDR2 YSYEKL. CDR3 sequence: CASSQARQGRNEQYF. In nucleotides, the CDR3 is TGCGCCAGCAGCCAAGCGAGACAGGGCCGTAACGAGCAGTACTTC.

The chain has TRBV6-1 and TRBJ2-2; perhaps TRBD1 as D (6 bases). CDR1 is MNHNS, CDR2 SASEGT, per germline. The CDR3 is made up of 15 amino acids. Trimming took 2 bases from V and 3 from J, leaving 10 bases between them. The CDR3 DNA reads as TGTGCCAGCAGTGAATTGAAGGGGGACACCGGGGAGCTGTTTTTT. Translating gives CASSELKGDTGELFF.

The chain links TRBV19 to TRBJ1-5, with 8 bases fitting TRBD1. Germline CDR1 reads LNHDA; CDR2 reads SQIVND (reference sequence). With 3 bases clipped from V and 0 bases from J, the junction kept 4 bases outside the gene matches. This CDR3 has 16 amino acids. The CDR3 here is CASSIYGTGSNQPQHF. The CDR3 DNA sequence: TGTGCCAGTAGTATTTACGGGACAGGTAGCAATCAGCCCCAGCATTTT.

This clone was seen just once. The V call is TRBV9, the J call TRBJ2-1; 11 nucleotides line up with TRBD2. Germline assignment: CDR1 SGDLS and CDR2 YYNGEE. After removal of 3 bases from V and 0 bases from J, the junction contained 17 bases not matched to a gene. There are 21 residues in the CDR3. CDR3 region: CASSARDELAGVSSSYNEQFF. The CDR3 DNA follows: TGTGCCAGCAGCGCTCGGGACGAACTAGCGGGAGTATCCAGCTCCTACAATGAGCAGTTCTTC.

The chain joins TRBV2 to TRBJ1-5; tentatively, D is TRBD1 (6 bases). CDR1 is SNHLY and CDR2 is FYNNEI in the germline V gene. V was cut by 1 base and J by 7 bases, with 11 bases left in between. This CDR3 region has 14 residues. CDR3 nucleotide sequence: TGTGCCAGCAGTGAAGAGAGGGGGGGACAGCCCCAGCATTTT. This codes for CASSEERGGQPQHF.

CDR3 loop: CASTKSGTPIGETQYF. For the CDR3, the DNA is TGCGCCAGCACAAAGAGCGGGACACCGATCGGAGAGACCCAGTACTTC. This chain uses TRBV5-1 with TRBJ2-5, with D possibly TRBD2 on 7 matching bases. CDR1 and CDR2 from the germline V gene are SGHRS and YFSETQ. The V end lost 6 bases, the J end lost 4 bases, and 22 bases lay between the germline ends. This CDR3 contains 16 residues.

The chain joins TRBV28 to TRBJ1-1; D not certain. The CDR3 is 12 amino acids. Looked up from germline, CDR1 is MDHEN and CDR2 is SYDVKM. Trimming left V 5 bases short and J 2 bases short, with 6 bases between. The CDR3 region has the DNA TGTGCCAGCAGTGAGGTAAACACTGAAGCTTTCTTT. It yields the protein CASSEVNTEAFF.

V gene TRBV5-1 combines with J gene TRBJ2-1; D may be TRBD2 (5 bases). CDR1 SGHRS and CDR2 YFSETQ come from the germline V gene. The CDR3 sequence is 14 residues long. V was shortened by 4 bases and J by 6 bases, with 14 bases between the two germline ends. As DNA, the CDR3 is TGCGCCAGCAGCCCCGAGGGCTGGTCCAATGAGCAGTTCTTC. It yields the protein CASSPEGWSNEQFF.

V gene TRBV5-4 combines with J gene TRBJ2-7; TRBD2 matches at 11 bases. The V gene's germline CDR1 is SGHNT and CDR2 YYREEE (reference sequence). There are 16 residues in the CDR3. V lost 4 bases to trimming and J lost 2 bases; unmatched junction nucleotides: 8. The CDR3 region is CASSPTSGLAAYEQYF. CDR3 DNA sequence: TGTGCCAGCAGCCCCACGTCGGGACTAGCGGCCTACGAGCAGTACTTC.

The chain employs TRBV6-1 and TRBJ2-7; 9 positions match TRBD2. Unmatched junction bases numbered 3, after V lost 4 bases and J lost 2 bases. The CDR3 has 14 amino acids. Per the germline V gene, CDR1 is MNHNS and CDR2 is SASEGT. CDR3 DNA sequence: TGTGCCAGCAGTGCGGCGGGAGGGCCCTACGAGCAGTACTTC. Protein product: CASSAAGGPYEQYF.

The chain employs TRBV4-1 and TRBJ2-2, with 8 bases fitting TRBD1. CDR3 length: 17 residues. Trimming cost V 4 bases and J 1 base; bases outside gene matches: 8. The germline gives CDR1 MGHRA, CDR2 YSYEKL. Here the CDR3 DNA reads TGCGCCAGCAGCCGTAACTCCGGGACAGGGAACACCGGGGAGCTGTTTTTT. Protein sequence: CASSRNSGTGNTGELFF.

This sequence joins TRBV28 and TRBJ1-1, with D possibly TRBD1 on 6 matching bases. Deletions cut 3 bases from V and 2 bases from J, with 13 bases between. The V gene's germline CDR1 is MDHEN and CDR2 SYDVKM. The CDR3 covers 15 residues. CDR3 sequence reads: CASSLSLGGNTEAFF. The CDR3 DNA follows: TGTGCCAGCAGTTTGAGTTTAGGGGGAAACACTGAAGCTTTCTTT.

J is TRBJ2-7 and V is TRBV7-2, with D maybe TRBD1 (6 bases). The CDR3 is made up of 16 amino acids. CDR1 SGHTA and CDR2 FQGNSA come from the germline V gene. The V and J ends lost 4 bases and 0 bases respectively, with 16 bases between them. The CDR3 bases are TGTGCCAGCAGCTCGTCCCGGGACACCGTCTCCTACGAGCAGTACTTC. It translates to CASSSSRDTVSYEQYF.